The 17 T cell receptor beta chains reported below all come from one sample, sequenced in a study of T cell repertoires in cytomegalovirus infection. TCRdb analysed the reads with MiXCR anew, one entry per CDR3 protein. Of 150,000 to 200,000 distinct CDR3 sequences listed, approximately 9.7% were seen once; the top ten hold approximately 4.2%. Sequencing input: PBMCs. The receptors were sampled from a human donor in good health (CMV status not recorded). Some clones in this sample may be carry-over from other donors' samples.

This clonotype was counted many times. The rearrangement joins TRBV12-3 or TRBV12-4 to TRBJ2-1, with 7 bases that match TRBD2. J gave up 3 bases and V 8 bases, and 4 bases lay outside the gene matches. This CDR3 is 13 amino acids long. CDR3 protein: CASQRDNYNEQFF. Here the CDR3 DNA reads TGTGCCAGCCAGCGGGATAACTACAATGAGCAGTTCTTC.

Remarks on this clonotype: This may arise from a read error, as a much more abundant clone is one base away. The rearrangement joins TRBV20-1 to TRBJ1-5; D is unclear. Looked up from germline, CDR1 is DFQATT and CDR2 is SNEGSKA (reference sequence). CDR3 length: 15 amino acids. V lost 0 bases to trimming and J lost 0 bases, with 9 bases between them. The CDR3 nucleotides read TGCAGTGCTAGAGATCACCGGGGTAGCAATCAGCCCCAGCATTTT. Translating it yields CSARDHRGSNQPQHF.

This clonotype was seen a few times. J is TRBJ2-3 and V is TRBV6-2 or TRBV6-3, with D possibly TRBD2 on 6 matching bases. Germline values: CDR1 MNHEY, CDR2 SVGEGT. This CDR3 contains 19 residues. The V end lost 0 bases, the J end lost 1 base, and 20 bases lay between the germline ends. CDR3: CASSYSPVAEIRRTDTQYF. The CDR3, as DNA: TGTGCCAGCAGTTACTCCCCAGTAGCGGAAATACGACGCACAGATACGCAGTATTTT.

This clonotype was seen a handful of times. The genes are TRBV5-1 and TRBJ2-7, with D perhaps matching TRBD1 (6 bases). CDR1 and CDR2 (germline): SGHRS, YFSETQ. Trimming stripped 0 bases from V and 3 bases from J, with 13 bases between. The CDR3 totals 15 residues. DNA of the CDR3: TGCGCCAGCAGCTTGGCCTTGGGGGCGGGCTACGAGCAGTACTTC. Translation gives CASSLALGAGYEQYF.

V and J are TRBV28 and TRBJ2-7, with a weak D call TRBD2 (6 bases). The CDR3 length is 14 residues. Deletions cut 10 bases from V and 1 base from J, with 17 bases between. Germline CDR1 is MDHEN and CDR2 is SYDVKM. CDR3 sequence reads: CATDGGVGSYEQYF. The CDR3 coding sequence is TGTGCCACAGACGGGGGAGTGGGGTCCTACGAGCAGTACTTC.

This clonotype came up many times. The chain links TRBV7-8 to TRBJ2-7; D unresolved. CDR3 length: 14 amino acids. V lost 6 bases to trimming and J lost 1 base, with 13 bases between them. The germline V gene has CDR1 SGHVS and CDR2 FQNEAQ. The chain's CDR3 is CASRGFPVSYEQYF. CDR3 coding DNA: TGTGCCAGCAGAGGGTTTCCGGTGTCCTACGAGCAGTACTTC.

This rearrangement joins TRBV6-1 to TRBJ1-1, with D possibly being TRBD1 (6 bases). The V and J ends lost 6 bases and 0 bases respectively, with 17 bases between them. From germline, CDR1 is MNHNS and CDR2 SASEGT. The CDR3 sequence is 16 residues long. Here the CDR3 DNA reads TGTGCCAGCAGCCAGGGGTCGTGGATCATGAACACTGAAGCTTTCTTT. It is translated as CASSQGSWIMNTEAFF.

This clonotype was observed a handful of times. This rearrangement joins TRBV18 to TRBJ2-1; 9 nucleotides agree with TRBD2. The CDR3 covers 15 residues. Trimming at V came to 6 bases and at J to 3 bases, leaving 6 bases not matched to a gene. Germline V gene lookup returns CDR1 KGHSH and CDR2 LQKENI. The CDR3 here is CASSLSGGYYNEQFF. In DNA form, the CDR3 reads TGTGCCAGCTCTCTTAGCGGGGGATACTACAATGAGCAGTTCTTC.

This clonotype appeared a few times. The gene calls are TRBV20-1 and TRBJ2-3; 12 bases map to TRBD2. The CDR3 extends over 16 amino acids. The germline CDR1 and CDR2 sequences are DFQATT and SNEGSKA (reference sequence). Unmatched junction bases numbered 8, after V lost 6 bases and J lost 1 base. CDR3 nucleotides: TGCAGTGCGAGGACTAGCGGGAAAGTAGGCACAGATACGCAGTATTTT. Translating gives CSARTSGKVGTDTQYF.

This clonotype was seen at least ten times. V usage is TRBV20-1 and J usage is TRBJ2-5; tentatively, D is TRBD2 (6 bases). The V gene's germline CDR1 is DFQATT and CDR2 SNEGSKA (reference sequence). The CDR3 has 14 amino acids. Trimming took off 4 bases at V and 7 bases at J, with 19 bases between the two ends. The CDR3 protein is CSATRRAAEGTQYF. DNA for the CDR3: TGCAGTGCTACCCGAAGGGCGGCGGAGGGGACCCAGTACTTC.

The chain is built from TRBV7-9 and TRBJ1-5; 7 nucleotides line up with TRBD1. In germline, CDR1 is SEHNR, CDR2 FQNEAQ (reference sequence). J was trimmed by 6 bases and V by 4 bases; bases with no gene match: 9. The CDR3 spans 15 residues. CDR3 nucleotide sequence: TGTGCCAGCAGCTCAGACAGGGTCTGGGGTCAGCCCCAGCATTTT. The encoded protein is CASSSDRVWGQPQHF. The complete variable domain, with remaining parts taken from reference TRBV7-9 and TRBJ1-5, reads DTGVSQNPRHKITKRGQNVTFRCDPISEHNRLYWYRQTLGQGPEFLTYFQNEAQLEKSRLLSDRFSAERPKGSFSTLEIQRTEQGDSAMYLCASSSDRVWGQPQHFGDGTRLSIL.

This clonotype was observed many times. This likely comes from a read error, as the CDR3 has no conserved phenylalanine or tryptophan at its end. The DNA is left out, because the CDR3 cannot be placed on it with certainty; the CDR3 is given as TCRdb lists it. The rearrangement uses TRBV7-2 and TRBJ1-2. The CDR3 is 8 amino acids in total, end residues counted. In germline, CDR1 is SGHTA, CDR2 FQGNSA. The CDR3 here is CAIWRGKD.

This clonotype was observed at least ten times. This chain links TRBV2 with TRBJ2-1; D might be TRBD2 (5 bases). In germline, CDR1 is SNHLY, CDR2 FYNNEI. V shed 1 base and J shed 2 bases, with 15 bases lying between them. This CDR3 spans 17 amino acids. The CDR3 loop is CASSEGGLAAAYNEQFF. CDR3 DNA sequence: TGTGCCAGCAGTGAAGGTGGGCTAGCTGCCGCCTACAATGAGCAGTTCTTC.

As regards this clonotype: A much larger clone differs by one base, so this may be a read error. This chain joins TRBV27 and TRBJ2-2, with 11 nucleotides matching TRBD1. The CDR3 is made up of 17 amino acids. Germline-derived CDR1 and CDR2 are MNHEY and SMNVEV (reference sequence). Unmatched junction bases numbered 14, after V lost 5 bases and J lost 9 bases. As DNA, the CDR3 is TGTGCCAGCAGTCCCGGACAGGGGGCTTTATTGACCCGGGAGCTGTTTTTT. Protein sequence: CASSPGQGALLTRELFF.

The table lists this clonotype with many counts. This chain uses TRBV7-2 with TRBJ1-5, with no clear D. Germline CDR1 reads SGHTA; CDR2 reads FQGNSA. Trimming shortened V by 1 base and J by 2 bases, and 9 bases separated the two germline ends. The length of the CDR3 is 15 residues. CDR3 amino acids: CASSLEVSGNQPQHF. CDR3 DNA: TGTGCCAGCAGCTTAGAGGTTTCGGGCAATCAGCCCCAGCATTTT.

This clonotype was counted many times. The gene calls are TRBV10-1 and TRBJ1-1; no clear D gene. In germline, CDR1 is WNHNN, CDR2 SYGVQD (reference sequence). This CDR3 has 13 residues. V gave up 4 bases and J gave up 4 bases, with 10 bases separating them. The CDR3 coding sequence is TGCGCCAGCAGTGCGAGGGAGGCCACTGAAGCTTTCTTT. Translation gives CASSAREATEAFF.

The sample holds many counts of this clonotype. V is TRBV10-3 and J is TRBJ2-1; 10 bases match TRBD2. V dropped 4 bases and J dropped 2; count of bases not matched to a gene: 8. This CDR3 has 17 residues. The germline V gene encodes CDR1 ENHRY and CDR2 SYGVKD. CDR3 coding DNA: TGTGCCATCAGTGGTGGTAGCGGGGGGACCCCCTACAATGAGCAGTTCTTC. Translation gives CAISGGSGGTPYNEQFF.